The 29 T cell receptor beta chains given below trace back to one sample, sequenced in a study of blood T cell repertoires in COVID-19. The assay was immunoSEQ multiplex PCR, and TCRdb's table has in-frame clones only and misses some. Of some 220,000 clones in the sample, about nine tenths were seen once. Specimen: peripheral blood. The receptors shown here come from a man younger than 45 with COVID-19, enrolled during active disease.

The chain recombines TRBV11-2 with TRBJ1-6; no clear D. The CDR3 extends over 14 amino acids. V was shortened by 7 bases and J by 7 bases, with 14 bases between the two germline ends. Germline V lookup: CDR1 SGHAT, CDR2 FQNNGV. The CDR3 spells CASTPDSWNSPLHF. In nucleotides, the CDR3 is TGTGCCAGCACTCCAGATTCGTGGAATTCACCCCTCCACTTT.

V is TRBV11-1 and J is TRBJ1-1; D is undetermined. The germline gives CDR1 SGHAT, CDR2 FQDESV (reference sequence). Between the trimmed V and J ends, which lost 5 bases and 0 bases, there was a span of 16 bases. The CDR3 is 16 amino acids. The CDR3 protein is CASSPPLGRMNTEAFF. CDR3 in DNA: TGTGCCAGCAGCCCCCCGCTAGGTAGGATGAACACTGAAGCTTTCTTT. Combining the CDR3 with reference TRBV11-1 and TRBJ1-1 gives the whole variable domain EAEVAQSPRYKITEKSQAVAFWCDPISGHATLYWYRQILGQGPELLVQFQDESVVDDSQLPKDRFSAERLKGVDSTLKIQPAELGDSAMYLCASSPPLGRMNTEAFFGQGTRLTVV.

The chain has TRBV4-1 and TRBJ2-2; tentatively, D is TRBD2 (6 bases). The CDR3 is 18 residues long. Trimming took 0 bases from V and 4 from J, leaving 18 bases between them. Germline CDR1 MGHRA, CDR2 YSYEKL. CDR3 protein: CASSQDSRGVGVTGELFF. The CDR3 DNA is TGCGCCAGCAGCCAAGATTCCCGCGGGGTCGGAGTCACCGGGGAGCTGTTTTTT.

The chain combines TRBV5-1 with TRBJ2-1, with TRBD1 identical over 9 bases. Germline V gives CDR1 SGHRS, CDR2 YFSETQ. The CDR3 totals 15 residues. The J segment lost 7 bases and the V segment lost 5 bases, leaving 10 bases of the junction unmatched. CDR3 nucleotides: TGCGCCAGCAGTCAACTACAGGGGGCAGGTAATGAGCAGTTCTTC. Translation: CASSQLQGAGNEQFF.

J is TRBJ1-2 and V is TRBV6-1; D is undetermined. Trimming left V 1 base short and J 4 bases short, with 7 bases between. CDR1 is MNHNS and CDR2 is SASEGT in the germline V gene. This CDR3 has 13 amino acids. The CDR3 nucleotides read TGTGCCAGCAGTGAAGGGCGGATCTATGGCTACACCTTC. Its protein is CASSEGRIYGYTF.

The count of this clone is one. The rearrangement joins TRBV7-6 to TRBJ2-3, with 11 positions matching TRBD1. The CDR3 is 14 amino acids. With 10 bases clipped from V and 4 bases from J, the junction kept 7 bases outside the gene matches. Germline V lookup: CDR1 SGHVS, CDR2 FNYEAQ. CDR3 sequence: CATRRTGGADTQYF. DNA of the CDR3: TGTGCCACCCGCCGGACAGGGGGCGCAGATACGCAGTATTTT.

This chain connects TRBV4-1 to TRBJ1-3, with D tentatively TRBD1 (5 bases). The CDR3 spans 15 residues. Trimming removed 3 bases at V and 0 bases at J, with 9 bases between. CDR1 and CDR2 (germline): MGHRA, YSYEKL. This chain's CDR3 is CASSQDTYSGNTIYF. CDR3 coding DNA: TGCGCCAGCAGCCAGGACACGTACTCTGGAAACACCATATATTTT.

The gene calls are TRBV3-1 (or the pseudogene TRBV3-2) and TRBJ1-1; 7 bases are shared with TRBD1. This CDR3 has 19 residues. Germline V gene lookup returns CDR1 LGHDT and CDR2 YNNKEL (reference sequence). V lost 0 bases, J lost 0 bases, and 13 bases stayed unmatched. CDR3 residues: CASSQDWLRTGDMNTEAFF. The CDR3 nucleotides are TGTGCCAGCAGCCAAGATTGGTTGCGAACAGGGGATATGAACACTGAAGCTTTCTTT.

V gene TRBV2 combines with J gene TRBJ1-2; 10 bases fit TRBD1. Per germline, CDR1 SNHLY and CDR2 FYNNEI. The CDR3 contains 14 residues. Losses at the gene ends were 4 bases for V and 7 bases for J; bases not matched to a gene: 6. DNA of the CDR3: TGTGCCAGCAGTGTCGACAGGGGGCTGGGTGGCTACACCTTC. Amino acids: CASSVDRGLGGYTF.

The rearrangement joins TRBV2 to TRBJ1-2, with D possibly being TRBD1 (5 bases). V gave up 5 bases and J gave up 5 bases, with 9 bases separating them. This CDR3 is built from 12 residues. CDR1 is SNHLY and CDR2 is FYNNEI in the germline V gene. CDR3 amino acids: CASSRRAYGYTF. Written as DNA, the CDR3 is TGTGCCAGCAGTCGCAGGGCTTATGGCTACACCTTC.

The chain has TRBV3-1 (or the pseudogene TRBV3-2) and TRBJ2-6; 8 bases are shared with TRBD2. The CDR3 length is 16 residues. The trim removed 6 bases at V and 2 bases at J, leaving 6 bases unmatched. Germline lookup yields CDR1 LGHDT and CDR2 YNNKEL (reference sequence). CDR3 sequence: CASRISGGTGANVLTF. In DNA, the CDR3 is TGTGCCAGCAGGATCAGCGGGGGAACTGGGGCCAACGTCCTGACTTTC.

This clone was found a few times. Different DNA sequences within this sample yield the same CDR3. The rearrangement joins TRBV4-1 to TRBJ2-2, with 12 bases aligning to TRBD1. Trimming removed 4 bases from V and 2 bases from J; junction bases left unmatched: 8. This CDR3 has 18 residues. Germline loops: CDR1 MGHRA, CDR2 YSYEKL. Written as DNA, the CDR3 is TGCGCCAGCAGCCGTACCGGGACAGGGGGCCGCAACACCGGGGAGCTGTTTTTT. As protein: CASSRTGTGGRNTGELFF.

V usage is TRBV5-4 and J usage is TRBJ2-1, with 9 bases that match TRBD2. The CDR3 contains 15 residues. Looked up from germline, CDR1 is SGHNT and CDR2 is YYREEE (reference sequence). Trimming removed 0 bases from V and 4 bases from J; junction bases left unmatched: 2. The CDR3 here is CASSLEAGGYNEQFF. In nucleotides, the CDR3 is TGTGCCAGCAGCTTGGAGGCGGGGGGGTACAATGAGCAGTTCTTC.

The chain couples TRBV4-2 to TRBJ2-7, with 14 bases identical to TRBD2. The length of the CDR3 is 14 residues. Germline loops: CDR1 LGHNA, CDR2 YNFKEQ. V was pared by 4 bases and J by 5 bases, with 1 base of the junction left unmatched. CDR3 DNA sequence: TGTGCCAGCAGCCTGGGACTAGCGGGGGACGAGCAGTACTTC. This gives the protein CASSLGLAGDEQYF.

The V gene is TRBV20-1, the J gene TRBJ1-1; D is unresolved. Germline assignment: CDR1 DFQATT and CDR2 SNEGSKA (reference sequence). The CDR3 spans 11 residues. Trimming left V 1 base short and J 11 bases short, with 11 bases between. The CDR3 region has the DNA TGCAGTGCTAGAGGGCCTCCGATGGCTTTCTTT. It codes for CSARGPPMAFF.

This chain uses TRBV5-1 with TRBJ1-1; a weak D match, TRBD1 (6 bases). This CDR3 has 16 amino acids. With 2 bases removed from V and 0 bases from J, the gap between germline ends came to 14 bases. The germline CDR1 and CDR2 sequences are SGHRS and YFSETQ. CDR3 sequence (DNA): TGCGCCAGCAGCTTTGGGGGGGCGTTCATGAACACTGAAGCTTTCTTT. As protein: CASSFGGAFMNTEAFF.

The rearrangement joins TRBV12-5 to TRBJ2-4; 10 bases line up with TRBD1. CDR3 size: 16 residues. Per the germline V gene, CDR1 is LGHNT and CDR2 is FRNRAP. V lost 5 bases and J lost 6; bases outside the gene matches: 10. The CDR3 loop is CASGNPGTGDGNIQYF. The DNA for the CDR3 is TGTGCTAGTGGTAACCCCGGGACAGGGGATGGAAACATTCAGTACTTC.

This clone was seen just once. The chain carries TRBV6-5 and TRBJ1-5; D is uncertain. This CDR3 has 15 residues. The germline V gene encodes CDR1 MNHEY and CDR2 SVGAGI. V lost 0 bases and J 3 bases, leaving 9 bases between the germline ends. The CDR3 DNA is TGTGCCAGCAGTTACTCGAGAGGGCCCAATCAGCCCCAGCATTTT. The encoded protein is CASSYSRGPNQPQHF.

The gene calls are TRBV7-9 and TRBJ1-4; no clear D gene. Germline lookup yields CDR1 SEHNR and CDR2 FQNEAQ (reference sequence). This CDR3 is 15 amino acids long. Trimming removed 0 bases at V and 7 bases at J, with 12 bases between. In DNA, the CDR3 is TGTGCCAGCAGCTTAGCCGGTGGTGGAGTTGAAAAACTGTTTTTT. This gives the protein CASSLAGGGVEKLFF.

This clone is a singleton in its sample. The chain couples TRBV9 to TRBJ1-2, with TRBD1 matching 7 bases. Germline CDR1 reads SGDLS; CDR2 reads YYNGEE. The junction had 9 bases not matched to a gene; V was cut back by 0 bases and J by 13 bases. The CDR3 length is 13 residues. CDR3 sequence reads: CASSVAIRQGVTF. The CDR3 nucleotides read TGTGCCAGCAGCGTAGCGATTCGTCAGGGGGTCACCTTC.

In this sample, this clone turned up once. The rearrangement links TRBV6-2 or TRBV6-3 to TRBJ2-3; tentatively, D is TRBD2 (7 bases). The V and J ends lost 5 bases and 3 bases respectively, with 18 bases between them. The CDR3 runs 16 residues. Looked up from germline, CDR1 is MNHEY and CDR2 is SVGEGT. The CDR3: CASSTARGGQTDTQYF. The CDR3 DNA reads TGTGCCAGCAGTACCGCCCGCGGGGGACAAACAGATACGCAGTATTTT.

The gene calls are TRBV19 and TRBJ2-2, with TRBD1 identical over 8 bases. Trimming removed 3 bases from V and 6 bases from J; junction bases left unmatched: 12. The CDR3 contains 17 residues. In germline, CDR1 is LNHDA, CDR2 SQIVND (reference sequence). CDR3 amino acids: CASSILQGGTTAGELFF. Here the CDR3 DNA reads TGTGCCAGTAGTATCCTACAGGGGGGAACAACCGCCGGGGAGCTGTTTTTT.

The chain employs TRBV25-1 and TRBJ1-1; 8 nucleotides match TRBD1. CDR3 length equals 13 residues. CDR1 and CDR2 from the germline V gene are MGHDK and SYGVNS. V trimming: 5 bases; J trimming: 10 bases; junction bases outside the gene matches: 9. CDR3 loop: CASSRLAGGRAFF. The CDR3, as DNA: TGTGCCAGCAGTCGATTGGCAGGGGGCCGAGCTTTCTTT.

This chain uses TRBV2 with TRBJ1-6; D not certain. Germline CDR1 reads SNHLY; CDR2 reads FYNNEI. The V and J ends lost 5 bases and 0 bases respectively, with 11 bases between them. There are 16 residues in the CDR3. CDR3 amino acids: CASSPLTDSYNSPLHF. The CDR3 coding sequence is TGTGCCAGCAGTCCCCTAACAGACTCCTATAATTCACCCCTCCACTTT.

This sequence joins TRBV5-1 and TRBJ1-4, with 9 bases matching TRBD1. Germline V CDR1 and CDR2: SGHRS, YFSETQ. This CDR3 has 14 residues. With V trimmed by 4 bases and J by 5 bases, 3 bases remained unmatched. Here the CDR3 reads CASSRDRENEKLFF. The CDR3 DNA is TGCGCCAGCAGCCGGGACAGGGAGAATGAAAAACTGTTTTTT.

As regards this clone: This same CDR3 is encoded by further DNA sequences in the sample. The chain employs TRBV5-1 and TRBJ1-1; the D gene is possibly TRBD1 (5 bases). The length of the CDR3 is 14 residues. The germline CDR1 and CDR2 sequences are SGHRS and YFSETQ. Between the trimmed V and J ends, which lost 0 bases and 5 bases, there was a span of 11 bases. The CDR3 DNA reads TGCGCCAGCAGCTTGGGCGGTGGGGGGACTGAAGCTTTCTTT. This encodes CASSLGGGGTEAFF.

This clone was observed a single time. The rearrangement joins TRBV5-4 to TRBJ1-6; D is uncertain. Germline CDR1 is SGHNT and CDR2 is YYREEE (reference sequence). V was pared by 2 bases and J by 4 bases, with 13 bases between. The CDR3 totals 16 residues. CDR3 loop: CASSLDSAGYNSPLHF. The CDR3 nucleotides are TGTGCCAGCAGCTTAGACTCGGCTGGGTATAATTCACCCCTCCACTTT.

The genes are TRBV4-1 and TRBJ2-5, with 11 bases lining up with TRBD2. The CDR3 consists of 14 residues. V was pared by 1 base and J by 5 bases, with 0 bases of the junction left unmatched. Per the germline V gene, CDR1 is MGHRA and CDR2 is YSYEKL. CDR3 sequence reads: CASSQGLAGETQYF. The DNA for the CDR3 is TGCGCCAGCAGCCAAGGACTAGCGGGGGAGACCCAGTACTTC.

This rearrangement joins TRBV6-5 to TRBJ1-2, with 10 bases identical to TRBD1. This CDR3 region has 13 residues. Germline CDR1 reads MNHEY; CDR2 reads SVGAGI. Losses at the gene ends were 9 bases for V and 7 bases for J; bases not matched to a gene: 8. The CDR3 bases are TGTGCCAGTGGGACAGGGGAATGGCGTGGCTACACCTTC. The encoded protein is CASGTGEWRGYTF.